This TCR beta chain was captured by sequencing in a study of blood T cells in healthy people across ages. Only a few counts were recorded for this clonotype. Roughly 9.2 milliliters of peripheral blood were drawn from each donor into EDTA-treated tubes. Per sample, extraction of total RNA gave at least 5 micrograms in every case. The CDR3 has 13 amino acids. Trimming removed 6 bases from V and 9 bases from J; junction bases left unmatched: 6. A sample-barcoded 5' primer and a J-beta primer mix were used in a second PCR of roughly 7 to 12 cycles. TCRdb redid the calling of the 5' RACE reads with MiXCR, one entry per CDR3 protein. The table lists fewer than 1,000,000 distinct CDR3 sequences, about 46% of them singletons, with 15% to 20% in the top ten.

The sequence came from a man older than 75 in good health. The source material was blood. The chain recombines TRBV12-3 or TRBV12-4 with TRBJ2-4; 9 bases match TRBD1. Here the CDR3 reads CASRGTGNGIQYF. CDR3 DNA sequence: TGTGCCAGCAGAGGGACAGGGAATGGCATTCAGTACTTC.